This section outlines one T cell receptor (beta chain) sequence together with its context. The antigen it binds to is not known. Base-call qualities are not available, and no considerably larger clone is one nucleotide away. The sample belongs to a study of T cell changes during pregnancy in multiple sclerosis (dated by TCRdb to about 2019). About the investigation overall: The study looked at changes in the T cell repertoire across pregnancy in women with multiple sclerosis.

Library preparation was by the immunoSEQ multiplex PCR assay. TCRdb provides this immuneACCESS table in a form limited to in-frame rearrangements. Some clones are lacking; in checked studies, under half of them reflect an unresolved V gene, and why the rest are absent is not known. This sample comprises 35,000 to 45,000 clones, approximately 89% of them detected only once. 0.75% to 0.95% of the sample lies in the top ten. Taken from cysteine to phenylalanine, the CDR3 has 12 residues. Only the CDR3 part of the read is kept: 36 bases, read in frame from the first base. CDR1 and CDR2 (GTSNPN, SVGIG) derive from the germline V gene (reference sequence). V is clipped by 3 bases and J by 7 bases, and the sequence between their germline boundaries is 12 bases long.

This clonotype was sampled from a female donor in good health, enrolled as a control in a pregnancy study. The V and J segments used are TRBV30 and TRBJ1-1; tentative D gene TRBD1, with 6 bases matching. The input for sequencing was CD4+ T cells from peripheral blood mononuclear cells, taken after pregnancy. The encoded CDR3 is CAWRDRGVEAFF. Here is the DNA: TGTGCCTGGAGGGACAGAGGGGTTGAAGCTTTCTTT.